The clone carrying this T cell receptor beta chain was detected only a few times. Antigen unknown. Tissue from the graft was processed to free its intraepithelial and lamina propria lymphocytes. With 6 bases clipped from V and 3 bases from J, the junction kept 6 bases outside the gene matches. Germline CDR1 reads SGHNT; CDR2 reads YYREEE (reference sequence). The CDR3 totals 14 residues. This record comes from a study of graft-versus-host responses after intestinal transplantation. About the study: The recipients all started with anti-thymocyte globulin induction and then took tacrolimus and steroids for 2 to 3 years.

Study conclusions and caveats: Early post-transplant HvG declines tracked with peak circulating GvH clone levels.

Produced via immunoSEQ multiplex PCR; TCRdb's table is partial and in-frame only. The table lists 15,000 or so clones, under 70% of them singletons. The clonotype comes from a human patient who received an intestinal transplant, so some T cells may come from the graft donor. The specimen comprised ileum tissue, sampled 700 to 800 days after intestinal transplantation. The gene calls are TRBV5-4 and TRBJ1-1, with 9 bases lining up with TRBD1. This CDR3 reads CASKTGGSDTEAFF. The CDR3, as DNA: TGTGCCAGCAAGACAGGGGGGAGTGACACTGAAGCTTTCTTT. Together with reference TRBV5-4 and TRBJ1-1, the CDR3 gives the full variable domain: ETGVTQSPTHLIKTRGQQVTLRCSSQSGHNTVSWYQQALGQGPQFIFQYYREEENGRGNFPPRFSGLQFPNYSSELNVNALELDDSALYLCASKTGGSDTEAFFGQGTRLTVV.